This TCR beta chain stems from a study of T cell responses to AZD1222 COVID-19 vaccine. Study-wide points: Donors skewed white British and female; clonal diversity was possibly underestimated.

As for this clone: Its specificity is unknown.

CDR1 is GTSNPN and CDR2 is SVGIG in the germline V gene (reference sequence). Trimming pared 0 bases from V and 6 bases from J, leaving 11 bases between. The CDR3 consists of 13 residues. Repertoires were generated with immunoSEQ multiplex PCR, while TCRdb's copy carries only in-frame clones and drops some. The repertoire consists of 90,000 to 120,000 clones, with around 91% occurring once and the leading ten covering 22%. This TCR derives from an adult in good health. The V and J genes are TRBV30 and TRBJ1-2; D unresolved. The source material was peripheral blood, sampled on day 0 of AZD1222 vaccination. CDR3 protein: CAWSVHSSDGYTF. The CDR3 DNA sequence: TGTGCCTGGAGTGTACACAGTAGCGATGGCTACACCTTC.